One and the same sample provided the 26 T cell receptor beta chains below, sequenced in a study of neurological immune-mediated disorders. TCRdb reprocessed the 5' RACE reads via MiXCR and lists one record per CDR3 protein. Of tens of thousands of distinct CDR3 sequences listed, 10% are singletons. The sequenced sample consisted of PBMCs. These receptors came from a man in his forties in good health.

The chain joins TRBV6-5 to TRBJ1-6; D not resolved. In germline, CDR1 is MNHEY, CDR2 SVGAGI. Trimming took 0 bases from V and 7 from J, leaving 7 bases between them. The CDR3 loop spans 14 amino acids. The DNA of the CDR3 is TGTGCCAGCAGTTACTCGAACAGCAATTCACCCCTCCACTTT. Its protein product is CASSYSNSNSPLHF.

With regard to this clonotype: This may be a read error, as it is one base from a much larger clone. This chain uses TRBV16 with TRBJ1-2, with no clear D. There are 13 residues in the CDR3. With 2 bases removed from V and 6 bases from J, the gap between germline ends came to 10 bases. Germline V CDR1 and CDR2: KGHSY, FQNENV. The CDR3 region is CASSQDVGDGYTF. The CDR3 DNA sequence: TGTGCCAGCAGCCAAGACGTAGGAGATGGCTACACCTTC.

This clonotype came up many times. The J gene is TRBJ1-2, the V gene TRBV6-5; no firm D call. Trimming removed 0 bases at V and 3 bases at J, with 8 bases between. Germline CDR1 is MNHEY and CDR2 is SVGAGI. The CDR3 runs 14 residues. CDR3 coding DNA: TGTGCCAGCAGTTACTCGCGCACCTACTATGGCTACACCTTC. It translates to CASSYSRTYYGYTF.

Ten or more counts support this clonotype. This rearrangement joins TRBV24-1 to TRBJ2-2; perhaps TRBD2 as D (5 bases). This CDR3 spans 13 amino acids. V lost 9 bases and J lost 0, with 7 bases in between. CDR1 and CDR2 from the germline V gene are KGHDR and SFDVKD. The CDR3 reads CATGRANTGELFF. CDR3 bases: TGTGCCACCGGGAGAGCGAACACCGGGGAGCTGTTTTTT.

This clonotype was seen many times. V usage is TRBV7-9 and J usage is TRBJ1-1; TRBD1 is a possible D gene (6 bases). V gave up 5 bases and J gave up 4 bases, with 20 bases separating them. Looked up from germline, CDR1 is SEHNR and CDR2 is FQNEAQ (reference sequence). This CDR3 contains 16 residues. This CDR3 is CASSLPRRGAGTEAFF. The DNA for the CDR3 is TGTGCCAGCAGCCTCCCACGGCGGGGGGCAGGCACTGAAGCTTTCTTT.

The genes are TRBV6-5 and TRBJ2-7, with D tentatively TRBD1 or TRBD2 (5 bases each). Germline assignment: CDR1 MNHEY and CDR2 SVGAGI. Trimming removed 4 bases at V and 6 bases at J, with 16 bases between. This CDR3 spans 14 amino acids. CDR3 residues: CASSFKGAGSEQYF. CDR3 DNA: TGTGCCAGCAGTTTTAAAGGGGCTGGGAGCGAGCAGTACTTC.

In this sample, this clonotype turned up many times. This rearrangement joins TRBV7-3 to TRBJ2-2; D is undetermined. The germline V and J ends were trimmed by 5 bases and 8 bases, with 9 bases remaining between them. CDR1 is SGHTA, CDR2 FQGTGA, per germline. The CDR3 contains 12 residues. The CDR3 DNA is TGTGCCAGCAGCCCGACATGGGGGGAGCTGTTTTTT. This codes for CASSPTWGELFF.

This clonotype was observed many times. This sequence joins TRBV6-6 and TRBJ2-7, with 7 bases identical to TRBD1. CDR1 and CDR2 (germline): MNHNY, SVGAGI (reference sequence). The ends lost 5 bases at V and 3 bases at J; junction bases unmatched: 10. The CDR3 runs to 15 residues. The CDR3 protein is CASSQPETGDYEQYF. The CDR3 region has the DNA TGTGCCAGCAGTCAACCTGAAACAGGGGACTACGAGCAGTACTTC.

This clonotype has ten or more counts. The chain carries TRBV20-1 and TRBJ2-2; 8 bases fit TRBD2. This CDR3 spans 15 amino acids. V lost 3 bases and J lost 2; bases outside the gene matches: 5. Germline CDR1 and CDR2: DFQATT and SNEGSKA (reference sequence). The chain's CDR3 is CSASLAGLNTGELFF. DNA for the CDR3: TGCAGTGCTAGTCTAGCGGGTTTAAACACCGGGGAGCTGTTTTTT.

In its sample, this clonotype was seen many times. This chain's CDR3 is CASSREVGRNIQYF. The CDR3 region has the DNA TGTGCCAGCAGCCGCGAAGTGGGAAGAAACATTCAGTACTTC. The gene calls are TRBV7-2 and TRBJ2-4, with D hard to call. CDR1 and CDR2 from the germline V gene are SGHTA and FQGNSA. Between the trimmed V and J ends, which lost 5 bases and 6 bases, there was a span of 14 bases. This CDR3 spans 14 amino acids.

This clonotype was recorded at least ten times. The chain couples TRBV20-1 to TRBJ2-5; a weak D match, TRBD1 (6 bases). The CDR3 is 14 residues long. The germline V and J ends were trimmed by 5 bases and 4 bases, with 17 bases remaining between them. Germline V lookup: CDR1 DFQATT, CDR2 SNEGSKA (reference sequence). CDR3 amino acids: CSAQPGQKLETQYF. As DNA, the CDR3 is TGCAGTGCTCAGCCGGGACAAAAATTAGAGACCCAGTACTTC.

This clonotype turned up a few times. The V gene is TRBV30, the J gene TRBJ2-7; D is uncertain. The germline V gene has CDR1 GTSNPN and CDR2 SVGIG (reference sequence). Deletions cut 0 bases from V and 2 bases from J, with 8 bases between. CDR3 length: 13 amino acids. The CDR3 region is CAWSVGEAYEQYF. The CDR3 DNA reads TGTGCCTGGAGTGTTGGCGAGGCCTACGAGCAGTACTTC.

This clonotype was detected ten times or more. The chain uses TRBV4-1 and TRBJ1-1, with unresolved D. The CDR3 length is 12 residues. V lost 1 base to trimming and J lost 8 bases, with 8 bases between them. CDR1 is MGHRA and CDR2 is YSYEKL in the germline V gene. In nucleotides, the CDR3 is TGCGCCAGCAGCCAAGGACAATCGGAAGCTTTCTTT. Protein: CASSQGQSEAFF.

This clonotype showed up many times. The chain links TRBV6-5 to TRBJ2-7; 7 nucleotides match TRBD1. The germline V gene has CDR1 MNHEY and CDR2 SVGAGI. J was trimmed by 5 bases and V by 0 bases; bases with no gene match: 16. The CDR3 has 18 amino acids. The CDR3: CASSYSKVRGGTVDEQYF. CDR3 in DNA: TGTGCCAGCAGTTACTCGAAGGTTCGAGGGGGCACCGTCGACGAGCAGTACTTC.

Here the CDR3 DNA reads TGTGCCAGTAGCCGAATGACAGGGTACACCGGGGAGCTGTTTTTT. Translated, it gives CASSRMTGYTGELFF. The V and J genes are TRBV19 and TRBJ2-2; TRBD1 aligns across 7 bases. Germline V gene data show CDR1 as LNHDA and CDR2 as SQIVND (reference sequence). This CDR3 has 15 residues. The junction had 7 bases not matched to a gene; V was cut back by 6 bases and J by 3 bases.

The rearrangement links TRBV20-1 to TRBJ2-7; 8 bases fit TRBD1. With 6 bases clipped from V and 1 base from J, the junction kept 11 bases outside the gene matches. CDR1 and CDR2 from the germline V gene are DFQATT and SNEGSKA (reference sequence). The CDR3 loop spans 15 amino acids. CDR3 in amino acids: CSAFLRGRGSYEQYF. CDR3 DNA: TGCAGTGCCTTTCTCAGGGGGCGCGGGTCCTACGAGCAGTACTTC.

At least ten counts were recorded for this clonotype. This sequence joins TRBV3-1 and TRBJ2-1, with D uncertain. Trimming pared 0 bases from V and 0 bases from J, leaving 9 bases between. Germline-derived CDR1 and CDR2 are LGHDT and YNNKEL (reference sequence). This CDR3 region has 16 residues. The CDR3 is CASSQDWASSYNEQFF. CDR3 sequence (DNA): TGTGCCAGCAGCCAAGATTGGGCTAGCTCCTACAATGAGCAGTTCTTC.

This clonotype was seen repeatedly, ten times or more. The chain couples TRBV9 to TRBJ2-3, with 7 bases lining up with TRBD2. CDR3 length: 14 amino acids. Per germline, CDR1 SGDLS and CDR2 YYNGEE. J lost 4 bases, V lost 4 bases, and 6 bases had no gene match. For the CDR3, the DNA is TGTGCCAGCAGCCTCCGGACTAGACCAGATACGCAGTATTTT. It is translated as CASSLRTRPDTQYF.

The sample holds many counts of this clonotype. J is TRBJ2-5 and V is TRBV5-1, with TRBD1 matching over 8 bases. The V gene end was trimmed by 4 bases and the J gene end by 2 bases; junction bases not matched to a gene: 1. From germline, CDR1 is SGHRS and CDR2 YFSETQ. The length of the CDR3 is 13 residues. The CDR3 loop is CASSRTGQETQYF. As DNA, the CDR3 is TGCGCCAGCAGCAGGACAGGGCAAGAGACCCAGTACTTC.

This clonotype has at least ten counts. This sequence joins TRBV9 and TRBJ2-3; maybe TRBD2 (5 bases). The germline gives CDR1 SGDLS, CDR2 YYNGEE. CDR3 length: 16 residues. With 0 bases removed from V and 3 bases from J, the gap between germline ends came to 14 bases. This CDR3 is CASSVGSADLTDTQYF. The DNA for the CDR3 is TGTGCCAGCAGCGTAGGCTCAGCGGATCTTACAGATACGCAGTATTTT. Variable domain in full (rest from reference TRBV9 and TRBJ2-3): DSGVTQTPKHLITATGQRVTLRCSPRSGDLSVYWYQQSLDQGLQFLIQYYNGEERAKGNILERFSAQQFPDLHSELNLSSLELGDSALYFCASSVGSADLTDTQYFGPGTRLTVL.

At least ten counts were recorded for this clonotype. This rearrangement joins TRBV5-1 to TRBJ2-5, with D possibly TRBD1 on 6 matching bases. This CDR3 has 14 amino acids. Per the germline V gene, CDR1 is SGHRS and CDR2 is YFSETQ. Trimming cost V 2 bases and J 4 bases, with 12 bases left between them. The CDR3, as DNA: TGCGCCAGCAGCTTCGGGCAGGGGCCAGAGACCCAGTACTTC. Translation gives CASSFGQGPETQYF.

Comment on this clonotype: Being one base from a much bigger clone, this may be a read error. V is TRBV19 and J is TRBJ2-1; a possible D gene is TRBD1 (5 bases). Germline loops: CDR1 LNHDA, CDR2 SQIVND (reference sequence). There are 12 residues in the CDR3. CDR3 protein: CASSIQDNKQFF. For the CDR3, the DNA is TGTGCCAGTAGTATACAGGACAATAAGCAGTTCTTC.

This clonotype has at least ten counts. The genes are TRBV27 and TRBJ1-5, with D possibly being TRBD1 (5 bases). Trimming took off 2 bases at V and 5 bases at J, with 13 bases between the two ends. Germline V gene lookup returns CDR1 MNHEY and CDR2 SMNVEV (reference sequence). The CDR3 is 15 residues long. CDR3 loop: CASSLGGRGDQPQHF. The CDR3 DNA sequence: TGTGCCAGCAGTTTAGGGGGACGAGGCGATCAGCCCCAGCATTTT.

This clonotype showed up many times. This sequence joins TRBV5-1 and TRBJ2-7; 9 nucleotides agree with TRBD1. Germline V gene lookup returns CDR1 SGHRS and CDR2 YFSETQ. The CDR3 contains 15 residues. The V segment lost 1 base and the J segment 3 bases; nucleotides outside the gene matches: 5. The CDR3 bases are TGCGCCAGCAGCTTGCAGGTGACAGGGGGCTACGAGCAGTACTTC. This codes for CASSLQVTGGYEQYF.

Ten or more counts support this clonotype. The V call is TRBV5-1, the J call TRBJ2-2; TRBD1 agrees at 7 bases. The germline V gene encodes CDR1 SGHRS and CDR2 YFSETQ. The CDR3 loop spans 18 amino acids. V lost 4 bases, J lost 1 base, and 13 bases stayed unmatched. The CDR3 bases are TGCGCCAGCAGCCTGACAGGGAGCCCCCCTCGGAACACCGGGGAGCTGTTTTTT. It codes for CASSLTGSPPRNTGELFF.

This clonotype appeared many times. This rearrangement joins TRBV29-1 to TRBJ1-2; no clear D gene. The V gene lost 5 bases and the J gene lost 4 bases, with 17 bases spanning the gap. This CDR3 has 14 amino acids. In germline, CDR1 is SQVTM, CDR2 ANQGSEA. The CDR3 here is CSVPWEGRGYGYTF. The CDR3 nucleotides are TGCAGCGTTCCTTGGGAAGGTCGAGGCTATGGCTACACCTTC. The whole variable domain, remainder taken from reference TRBV29-1 and TRBJ1-2, is SAVISQKPSRDICQRGTSLTIQCQVDSQVTMMFWYRQQPGQSLTLIATANQGSEATYESGFVIDKFPISRPNLTFSTLTVSNMSPEDSSIYLCSVPWEGRGYGYTFGSGTRLTVV.